A single sample gave rise to the 2 T cell receptor beta chains below, sequenced in a study of T-cell memory formation after mild COVID-19. MiXCR, run by TCRdb on the 5' RACE reads, gives a single entry per CDR3 protein. The sample shows about 340,000 distinct CDR3 sequences, around 13% of them seen only once. The sequenced sample was PBMCs or a T cell subset sorted from them (not recorded which). Every receptor here comes from a man younger than 35 who had mild COVID-19 (a few samples of this study predate the infection). Cell type and time point are not known.

This clonotype was observed a handful of times. J is TRBJ1-5 and V is TRBV5-1; tentative D call: TRBD1 (5 bases). V gave up 4 bases and J gave up 3 bases, with 8 bases separating them. The CDR3 is 13 residues long. From germline, CDR1 is SGHRS and CDR2 YFSETQ. This CDR3 is CASSLDTNQPQHF. In DNA form, the CDR3 reads TGCGCCAGCAGCCTGGACACCAATCAGCCCCAGCATTTT. Complete variable domain (other parts from reference TRBV5-1 and TRBJ1-5): KAGVTQTPRYLIKTRGQQVTLSCSPISGHRSVSWYQQTPGQGLQFLFEYFSETQRNKGNFPGRFSGRQFSNSRSEMNVSTLELGDSALYLCASSLDTNQPQHFGDGTRLSIL.

The chain joins TRBV11-2 to TRBJ2-1, with 9 bases fitting TRBD2. J lost 9 bases, V lost 4 bases, and 4 bases had no gene match. Germline V gives CDR1 SGHAT, CDR2 FQNNGV. CDR3 length: 13 amino acids. CDR3 protein: CASSSGLATEQFF. The DNA of the CDR3 is TGTGCCAGCAGCTCGGGACTAGCTACTGAGCAGTTCTTC.